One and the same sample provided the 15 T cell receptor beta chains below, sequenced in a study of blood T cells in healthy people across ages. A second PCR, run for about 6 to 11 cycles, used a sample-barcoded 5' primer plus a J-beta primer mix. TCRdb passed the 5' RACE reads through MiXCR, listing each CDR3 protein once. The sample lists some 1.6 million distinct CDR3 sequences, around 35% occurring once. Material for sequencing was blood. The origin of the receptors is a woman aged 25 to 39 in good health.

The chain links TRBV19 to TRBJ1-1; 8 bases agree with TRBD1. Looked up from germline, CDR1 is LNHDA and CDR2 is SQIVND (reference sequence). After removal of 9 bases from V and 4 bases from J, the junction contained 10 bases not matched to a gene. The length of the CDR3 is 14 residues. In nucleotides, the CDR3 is TGTGCCAGCAGGACACAGGGGGGACGCACTGAAGCTTTCTTT. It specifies CASRTQGGRTEAFF.

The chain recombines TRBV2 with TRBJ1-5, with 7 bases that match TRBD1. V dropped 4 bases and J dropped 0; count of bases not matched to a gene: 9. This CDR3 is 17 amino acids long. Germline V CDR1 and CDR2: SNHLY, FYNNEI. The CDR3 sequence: CASSAGGTANSNQPQHF. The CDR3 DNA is TGTGCCAGCAGTGCTGGTGGGACAGCGAATAGCAATCAGCCCCAGCATTTT.

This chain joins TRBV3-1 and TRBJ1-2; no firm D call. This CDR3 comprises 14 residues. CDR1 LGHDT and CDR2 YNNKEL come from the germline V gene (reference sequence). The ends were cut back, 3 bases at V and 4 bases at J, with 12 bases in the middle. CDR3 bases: TGTGCCAGCAGCCAGGAAACGGCTATCTATGGCTACACCTTC. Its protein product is CASSQETAIYGYTF.

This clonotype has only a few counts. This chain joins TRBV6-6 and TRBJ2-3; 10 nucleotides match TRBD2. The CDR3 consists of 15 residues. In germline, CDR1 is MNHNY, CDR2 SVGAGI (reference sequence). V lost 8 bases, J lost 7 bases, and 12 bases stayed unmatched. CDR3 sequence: CASSTAAGGLYTQYF. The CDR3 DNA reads TGTGCCAGCTCCACGGCAGCGGGGGGGCTCTATACGCAGTATTTT.

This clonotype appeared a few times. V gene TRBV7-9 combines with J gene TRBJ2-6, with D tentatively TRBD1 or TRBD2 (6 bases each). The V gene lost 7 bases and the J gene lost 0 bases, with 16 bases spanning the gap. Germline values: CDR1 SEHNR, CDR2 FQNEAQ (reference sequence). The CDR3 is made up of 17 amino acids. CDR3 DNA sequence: TGTGCCAGCACCCATAATAGGGGGGCCTCTGGGGCCAACGTCCTGACTTTC. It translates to CASTHNRGASGANVLTF. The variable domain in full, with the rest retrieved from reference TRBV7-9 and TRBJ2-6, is DTGVSQNPRHKITKRGQNVTFRCDPISEHNRLYWYRQTLGQGPEFLTYFQNEAQLEKSRLLSDRFSAERPKGSFSTLEIQRTEQGDSAMYLCASTHNRGASGANVLTFGAGSRLTVL.

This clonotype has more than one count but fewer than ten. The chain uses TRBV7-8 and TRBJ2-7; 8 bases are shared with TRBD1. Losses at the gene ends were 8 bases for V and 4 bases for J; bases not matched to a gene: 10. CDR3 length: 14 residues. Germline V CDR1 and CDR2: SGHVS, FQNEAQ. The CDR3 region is CASGRQGPAYEQYF. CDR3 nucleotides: TGTGCCAGCGGTCGACAGGGGCCCGCGTACGAGCAGTACTTC.

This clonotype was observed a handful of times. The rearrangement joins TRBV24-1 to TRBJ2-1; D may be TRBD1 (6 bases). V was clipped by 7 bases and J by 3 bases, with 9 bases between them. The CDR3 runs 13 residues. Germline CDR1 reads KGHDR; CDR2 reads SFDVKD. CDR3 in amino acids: CATSGQLYNEQFF. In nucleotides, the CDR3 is TGTGCCACCAGCGGACAGCTCTACAATGAGCAGTTCTTC.

The CDR3 spells CASRRISNSGGSYEQYF. Here the CDR3 DNA reads TGTGCCAGCCGTAGGATTTCGAATAGCGGGGGAAGCTACGAGCAGTACTTC. V usage is TRBV11-2 and J usage is TRBJ2-4, with TRBD2 matching over 9 bases. The J call may be wrong; the DNA end is better matched by TRBJ2-7. This CDR3 is built from 17 residues. CDR1 SGHAT and CDR2 FQNNGV come from the germline V gene.

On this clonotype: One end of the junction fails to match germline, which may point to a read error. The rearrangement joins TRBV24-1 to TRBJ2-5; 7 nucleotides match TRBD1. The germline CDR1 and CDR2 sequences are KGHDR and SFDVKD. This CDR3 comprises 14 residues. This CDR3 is CVTSEPTGEETQYF. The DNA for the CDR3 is TGTGTCACCAGTGAGCCCACAGGGGAAGAGACCCAGTACTTC.

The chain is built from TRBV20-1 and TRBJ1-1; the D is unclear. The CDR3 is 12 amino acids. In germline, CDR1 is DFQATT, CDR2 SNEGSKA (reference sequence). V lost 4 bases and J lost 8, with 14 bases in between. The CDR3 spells CSAKMGSREAFF. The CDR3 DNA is TGCAGTGCTAAGATGGGGTCCCGGGAAGCTTTCTTT.

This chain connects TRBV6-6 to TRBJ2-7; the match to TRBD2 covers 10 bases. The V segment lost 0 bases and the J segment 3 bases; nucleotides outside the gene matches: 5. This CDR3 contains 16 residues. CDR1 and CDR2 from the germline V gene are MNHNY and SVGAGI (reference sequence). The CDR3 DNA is TGTGCCAGCAGTTACTCAGCTAGCGGGGGCTACTACGAGCAGTACTTC. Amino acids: CASSYSASGGYYEQYF.

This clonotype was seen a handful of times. The CDR3 DNA sequence: TGCAGTGGTACGGGACTAGCGGGAGTAGTCTACGAGCAGTACTTC. Translation gives CSGTGLAGVVYEQYF. The chain has TRBV20-1 and TRBJ2-7, with TRBD2 matching 14 bases. With V trimmed by 7 bases and J by 3 bases, 8 bases remained unmatched. CDR3 length: 15 residues. CDR1 is DFQATT and CDR2 is SNEGSKA in the germline V gene (reference sequence).

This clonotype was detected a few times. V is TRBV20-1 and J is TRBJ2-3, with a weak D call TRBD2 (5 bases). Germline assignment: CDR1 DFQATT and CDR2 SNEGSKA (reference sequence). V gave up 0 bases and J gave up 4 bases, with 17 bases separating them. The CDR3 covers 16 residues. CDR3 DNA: TGCAGTGCTAGAGATAAAGACTATCCGACCCCAGATACGCAGTATTTT. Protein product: CSARDKDYPTPDTQYF.

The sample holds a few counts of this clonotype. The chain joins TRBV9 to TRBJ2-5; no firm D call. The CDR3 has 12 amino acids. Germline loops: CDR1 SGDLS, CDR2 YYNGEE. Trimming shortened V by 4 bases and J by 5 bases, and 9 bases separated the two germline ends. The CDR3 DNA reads TGTGCCAGCAGCAGACCGGCGGAGACCCAGTACTTC. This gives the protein CASSRPAETQYF.

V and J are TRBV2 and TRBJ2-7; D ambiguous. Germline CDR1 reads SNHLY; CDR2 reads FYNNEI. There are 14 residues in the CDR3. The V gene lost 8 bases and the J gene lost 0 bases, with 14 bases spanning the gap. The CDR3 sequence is CASEESASSYEQYF. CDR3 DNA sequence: TGTGCCAGCGAAGAATCGGCTAGCTCCTACGAGCAGTACTTC.